This TCR beta chain was documented in a study of blood T cell repertoires in COVID-19. The V and J ends lost 5 bases and 4 bases, in that order; junction bases with no gene match: 7. Germline V gives CDR1 SEHNR, CDR2 FQNEAQ (reference sequence). CDR3 length equals 14 residues. Per the original methods: Amplification of reference gene primers provided the estimated nucleated cell counts. The assay was immunoSEQ multiplex PCR, and TCRdb's table has in-frame clones only and misses some. The D gene and trimming were derived from the DNA, and the V and J assignments and clone size from that table. The sample shows approximately 83,000 clones, around 90% of them seen only once.

The receptor was isolated from a man between 65 and 79 years old with acute or convalescent COVID-19. The specimen was peripheral blood. V gene TRBV7-9 combines with J gene TRBJ2-7; TRBD1 aligns across 8 bases. The CDR3 loop reads CASSPWTGYYEQYF. The CDR3 DNA sequence: TGTGCCAGCAGCCCATGGACAGGGTATTACGAGCAGTACTTC.